This T cell receptor beta chain came from a study of blood T cell repertoires in COVID-19. V gave up 4 bases and J gave up 1 base, with 9 bases separating them. CDR3 length: 14 residues. Germline V gene lookup returns CDR1 LGHNA and CDR2 YSLEER. The method was immunoSEQ multiplex PCR; TCRdb's version includes in-frame clones alone and lacks a portion of them. The sample lists about 100,000 clones; around 81% were seen once. The V call is TRBV4-3, the J call TRBJ2-3; no clear D gene. Source material: peripheral blood. The TCR sequence derives from a woman aged 70-85 years with acute or convalescent COVID-19. The chain's CDR3 is CASSPMSRTDTQYF. The CDR3 DNA is TGCGCCAGCAGCCCCATGTCCCGCACAGATACGCAGTATTTT.